The 9 T cell receptor beta chains presented below share a single source sample, sequenced in a study of early T cells in non-severe SARS-CoV-2 infection. TCRdb used MiXCR to reprocess the 5' RACE reads, holding one entry per CDR3 protein. This table holds tens of thousands of distinct CDR3 sequences, around 17% found once. Sequencing was performed on whole blood, taken at baseline. The receptor set was obtained from an adult who was a healthcare worker with PCR-confirmed SARS-CoV-2 infection or an uninfected control (not recorded which).

This CDR3 reads CASSLLAGPAYEQYF. CDR3 DNA sequence: TGTGCCAGCAGCCTTCTAGCGGGGCCCGCCTACGAGCAGTACTTC. The chain uses TRBV3-1 and TRBJ2-7; 9 bases are a match to TRBD2. The CDR3 has 15 amino acids. Germline V lookup: CDR1 LGHDT, CDR2 YNNKEL (reference sequence). J gave up 2 bases and V 4 bases, and 6 bases lay outside the gene matches.

In this sample, this clonotype turned up a few times. This chain links TRBV29-1 with TRBJ2-1, with 9 positions matching TRBD1. The germline gives CDR1 SQVTM, CDR2 ANQGSEA. J gave up 6 bases and V 4 bases, and 4 bases lay outside the gene matches. The CDR3 contains 13 residues. CDR3 in amino acids: CSVAGTGPNEQFF. The CDR3 DNA reads TGCAGCGTTGCCGGGACAGGGCCCAATGAGCAGTTCTTC.

The chain links TRBV23-1 to TRBJ2-7, with D possibly TRBD1 on 5 matching bases. TRBV23-1 is assigned to the ORF class and has an uncertain function. Trimming pared 6 bases from V and 3 bases from J, leaving 18 bases between. The CDR3 runs 15 residues. DNA for the CDR3: TGCGCCAGCAGCCACTCCCAGGGCTCCTACTACGAGCAGTACTTC. Protein: CASSHSQGSYYEQYF.

In this sample, this clonotype turned up a few times. V usage is TRBV18 and J usage is TRBJ2-7; D call uncertain. The germline gives CDR1 KGHSH, CDR2 LQKENI. V lost 2 bases and J 2 bases, leaving 7 bases between the germline ends. This CDR3 is built from 13 residues. The CDR3 nucleotides are TGTGCCAGCTCACCAGGTTTCCCCTACGAGCAGTACTTC. This translates into CASSPGFPYEQYF. Based on the CDR3 plus reference TRBV18 and TRBJ2-7, the full variable domain is NAGVMQNPRHLVRRRGQEARLRCSPMKGHSHVYWYRQLPEEGLKFMVYLQKENIIDESGMPKERFSAEFPKEGPSILRIQQVVRGDSAAYFCASSPGFPYEQYFGPGTRLTVT.

The chain employs TRBV7-9 and TRBJ2-7; 9 positions agree with TRBD1. CDR1 and CDR2 from the germline V gene are SEHNR and FQNEAQ (reference sequence). The V gene end was trimmed by 5 bases and the J gene end by 6 bases; junction bases not matched to a gene: 11. This CDR3 is built from 15 residues. The CDR3 loop is CASSSRDRVKGEQYF. CDR3 DNA: TGTGCCAGCAGCAGCCGGGACAGGGTGAAAGGCGAGCAGTACTTC.

V usage is TRBV5-1 and J usage is TRBJ2-1, with 11 bases aligning to TRBD2. The CDR3 totals 15 residues. V lost 4 bases and J lost 7; bases outside the gene matches: 7. Per germline, CDR1 SGHRS and CDR2 YFSETQ. The chain's CDR3 is CASSVLAGAGNEQFF. The CDR3 coding sequence is TGCGCCAGCAGCGTACTAGCGGGAGCTGGGAATGAGCAGTTCTTC.

In this sample, this clonotype turned up a few times. This chain links TRBV20-1 with TRBJ2-7, with D possibly being TRBD2 (6 bases). The germline V and J ends were trimmed by 7 bases and 2 bases, with 12 bases remaining between them. The CDR3 runs to 12 residues. Germline-derived CDR1 and CDR2 are DFQATT and SNEGSKA (reference sequence). The CDR3 nucleotides read TGCAGTGTTAGCGGCCCTCCCTACGAGCAGTACTTC. It yields the protein CSVSGPPYEQYF.

The genes are TRBV7-9 and TRBJ2-1; no clear D gene. V lost 5 bases to trimming and J lost 7 bases, with 3 bases between them. The CDR3 extends over 10 amino acids. From germline, CDR1 is SEHNR and CDR2 FQNEAQ (reference sequence). The CDR3 spells CASSTNEQFF. Here the CDR3 DNA reads TGTGCCAGCAGCACTAATGAGCAGTTCTTC.

The chain recombines TRBV27 with TRBJ2-7, with 8 bases identical to TRBD1. The V segment lost 6 bases and the J segment 4 bases; nucleotides outside the gene matches: 8. This CDR3 is 14 amino acids long. Per the germline V gene, CDR1 is MNHEY and CDR2 is SMNVEV (reference sequence). CDR3 region: CASRFRGQSYEQYF. CDR3 coding DNA: TGTGCCAGCAGATTCAGGGGGCAGTCGTACGAGCAGTACTTC.